This T cell receptor (beta chain) originates from a study of T-cell memory formation after mild COVID-19. TCRdb re-called the 5' RACE reads through MiXCR, storing one row per CDR3 protein. The sample shows 150,000 to 200,000 distinct CDR3 sequences, around 10% of them seen only once. J gave up 7 bases and V 3 bases, and 4 bases lay outside the gene matches. This CDR3 is 15 amino acids long. Germline V CDR1 and CDR2: SEHNR, FQNEAQ (reference sequence). This clonotype came up a few times. The chain couples TRBV7-9 to TRBJ2-2; 11 nucleotides agree with TRBD1. The sequencing sample was made of PBMCs or a T cell subset sorted from them (not recorded which). The receptor was isolated from a man between 18 and 29 years old who had mild COVID-19 (a few samples of this study predate the infection). Cell type and time point are not known. The CDR3 here is CASSFRTGGHGELFF. Here the CDR3 DNA reads TGTGCCAGCAGCTTTAGGACAGGGGGCCACGGGGAGCTGTTTTTT.